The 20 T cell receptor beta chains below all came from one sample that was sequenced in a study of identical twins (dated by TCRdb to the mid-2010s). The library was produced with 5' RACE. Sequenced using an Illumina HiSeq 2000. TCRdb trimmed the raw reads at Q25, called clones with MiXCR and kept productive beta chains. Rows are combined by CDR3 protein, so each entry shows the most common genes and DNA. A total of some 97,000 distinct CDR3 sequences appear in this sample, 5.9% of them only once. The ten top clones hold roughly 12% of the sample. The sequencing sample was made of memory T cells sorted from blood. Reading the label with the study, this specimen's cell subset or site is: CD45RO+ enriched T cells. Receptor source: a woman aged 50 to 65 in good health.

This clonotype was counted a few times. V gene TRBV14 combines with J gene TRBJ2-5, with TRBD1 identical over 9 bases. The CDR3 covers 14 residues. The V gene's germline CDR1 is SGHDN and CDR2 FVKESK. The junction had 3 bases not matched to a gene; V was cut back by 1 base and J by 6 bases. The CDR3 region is CASSQVGTGKTQYF. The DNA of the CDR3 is TGTGCCAGCAGCCAAGTCGGGACAGGGAAGACCCAGTACTTC.

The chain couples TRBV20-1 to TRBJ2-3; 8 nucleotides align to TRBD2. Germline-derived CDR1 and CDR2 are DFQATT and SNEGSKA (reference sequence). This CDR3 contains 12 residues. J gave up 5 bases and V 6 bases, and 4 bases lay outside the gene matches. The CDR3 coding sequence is TGCAGTGCCCATAGCGGGAAAGATACGCAGTATTTT. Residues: CSAHSGKDTQYF.

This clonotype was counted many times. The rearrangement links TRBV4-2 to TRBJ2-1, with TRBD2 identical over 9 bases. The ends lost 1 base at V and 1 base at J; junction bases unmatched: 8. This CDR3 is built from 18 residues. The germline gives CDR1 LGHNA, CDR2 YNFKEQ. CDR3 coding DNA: TGTGCCAGCAGCCAAGGGCGGGCTAGCGGGGTATCCTACAATGAGCAGTTCTTC. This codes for CASSQGRASGVSYNEQFF.

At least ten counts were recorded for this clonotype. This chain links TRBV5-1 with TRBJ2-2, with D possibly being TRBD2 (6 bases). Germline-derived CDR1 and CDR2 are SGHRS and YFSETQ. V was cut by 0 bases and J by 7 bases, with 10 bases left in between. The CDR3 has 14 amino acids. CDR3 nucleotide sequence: TGCGCCAGCAGCTTGGGCTTAGCGGTCGGGGAGCTGTTTTTT. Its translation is CASSLGLAVGELFF.

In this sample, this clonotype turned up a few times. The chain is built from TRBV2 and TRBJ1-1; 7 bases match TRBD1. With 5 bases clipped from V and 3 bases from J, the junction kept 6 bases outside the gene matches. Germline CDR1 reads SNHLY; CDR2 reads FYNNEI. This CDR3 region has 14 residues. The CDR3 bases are TGTGCCAGCAGTAAAGGGGGCGAGCACACTGAAGCTTTCTTT. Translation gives CASSKGGEHTEAFF.

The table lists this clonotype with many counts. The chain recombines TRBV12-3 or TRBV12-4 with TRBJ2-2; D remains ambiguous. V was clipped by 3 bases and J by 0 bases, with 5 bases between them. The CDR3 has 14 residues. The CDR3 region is CASSLATNTGELFF. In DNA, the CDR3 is TGTGCCAGCAGTTTGGCAACGAACACCGGGGAGCTGTTTTTT.

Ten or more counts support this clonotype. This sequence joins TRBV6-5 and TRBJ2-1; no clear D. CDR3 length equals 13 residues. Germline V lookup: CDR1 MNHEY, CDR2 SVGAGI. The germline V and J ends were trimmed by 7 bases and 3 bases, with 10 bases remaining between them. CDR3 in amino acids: CASTGLSYNEQFF. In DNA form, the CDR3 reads TGTGCCAGCACGGGTTTGAGCTACAATGAGCAGTTCTTC.

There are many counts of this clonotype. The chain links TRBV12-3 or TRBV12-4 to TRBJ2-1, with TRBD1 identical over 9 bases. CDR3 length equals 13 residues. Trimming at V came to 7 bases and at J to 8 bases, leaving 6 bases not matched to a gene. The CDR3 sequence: CASTRDRAHEQFF. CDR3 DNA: TGTGCCAGCACCAGGGACAGGGCCCATGAGCAGTTCTTC.

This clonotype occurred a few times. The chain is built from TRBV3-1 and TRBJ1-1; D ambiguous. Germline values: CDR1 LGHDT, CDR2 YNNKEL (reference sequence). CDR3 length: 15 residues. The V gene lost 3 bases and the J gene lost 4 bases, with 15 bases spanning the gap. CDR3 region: CASSHDPSWGTEAFF. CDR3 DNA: TGTGCCAGCAGCCATGACCCCTCATGGGGCACTGAAGCTTTCTTT.

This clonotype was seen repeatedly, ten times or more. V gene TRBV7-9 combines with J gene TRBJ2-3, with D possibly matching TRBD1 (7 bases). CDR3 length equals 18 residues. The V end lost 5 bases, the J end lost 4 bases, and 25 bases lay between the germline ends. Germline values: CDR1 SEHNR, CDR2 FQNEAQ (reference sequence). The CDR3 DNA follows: TGTGCCAGCAGCCCGCCAGGGGGGCGCATCCTGCAGTCAGATACGCAGTATTTT. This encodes CASSPPGGRILQSDTQYF.

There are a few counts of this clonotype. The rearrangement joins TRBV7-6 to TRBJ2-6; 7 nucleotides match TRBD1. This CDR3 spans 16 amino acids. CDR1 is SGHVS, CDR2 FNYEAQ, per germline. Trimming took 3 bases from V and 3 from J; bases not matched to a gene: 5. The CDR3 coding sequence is TGTGCCAGCAGCTTGAAGGCAGGGGGTGGGGCCAACGTCCTGACTTTC. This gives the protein CASSLKAGGGANVLTF. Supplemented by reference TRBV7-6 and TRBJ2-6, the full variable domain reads GAGVSQSPRYKVTKRGQDVALRCDPISGHVSLYWYRQALGQGPEFLTYFNYEAQQDKSGLPNDRFSAERPEGSISTLTIQRTEQRDSAMYRCASSLKAGGGANVLTFGAGSRLTVL.

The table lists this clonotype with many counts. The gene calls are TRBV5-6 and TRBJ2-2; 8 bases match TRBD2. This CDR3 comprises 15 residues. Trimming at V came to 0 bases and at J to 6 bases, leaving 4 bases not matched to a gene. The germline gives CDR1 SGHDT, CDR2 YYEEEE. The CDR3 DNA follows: TGTGCCAGCAGCTTGGCGGGGGGGCACGCCGGGGAGCTGTTTTTT. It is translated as CASSLAGGHAGELFF.

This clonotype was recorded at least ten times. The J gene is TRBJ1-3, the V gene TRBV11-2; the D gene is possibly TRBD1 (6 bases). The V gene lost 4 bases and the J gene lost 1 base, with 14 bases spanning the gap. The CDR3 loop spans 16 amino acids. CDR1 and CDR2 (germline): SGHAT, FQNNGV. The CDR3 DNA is TGTGCCAGCAGCTCAGACTGGGGGGCGTCTGGAAACACCATATATTTT. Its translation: CASSSDWGASGNTIYF.

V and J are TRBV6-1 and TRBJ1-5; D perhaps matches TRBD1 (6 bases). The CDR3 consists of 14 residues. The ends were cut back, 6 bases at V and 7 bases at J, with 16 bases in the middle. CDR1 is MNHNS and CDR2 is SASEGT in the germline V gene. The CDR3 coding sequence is TGTGCCAGCAGCCCAGGGGCCCCTGGGCAGCCCCAGCATTTT. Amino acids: CASSPGAPGQPQHF.

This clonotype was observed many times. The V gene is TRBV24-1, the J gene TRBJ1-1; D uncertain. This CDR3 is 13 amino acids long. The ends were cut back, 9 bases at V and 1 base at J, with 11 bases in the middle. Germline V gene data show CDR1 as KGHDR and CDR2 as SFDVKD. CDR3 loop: CATALGSNTEAFF. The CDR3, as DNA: TGTGCCACCGCGTTGGGGTCGAACACTGAAGCTTTCTTT.

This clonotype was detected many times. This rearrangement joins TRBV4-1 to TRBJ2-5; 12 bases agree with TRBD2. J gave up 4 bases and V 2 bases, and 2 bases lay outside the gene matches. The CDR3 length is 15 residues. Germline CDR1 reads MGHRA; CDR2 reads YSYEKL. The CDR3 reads CASSQRGLAGETQYF. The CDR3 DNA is TGCGCCAGCAGCCAAAGGGGACTAGCGGGAGAGACCCAGTACTTC.

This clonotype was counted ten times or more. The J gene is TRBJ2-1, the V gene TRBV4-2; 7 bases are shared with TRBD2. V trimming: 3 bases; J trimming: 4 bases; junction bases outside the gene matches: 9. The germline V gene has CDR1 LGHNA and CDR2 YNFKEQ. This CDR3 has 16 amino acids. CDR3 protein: CASSQRLASGYNEQFF. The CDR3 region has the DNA TGTGCCAGCAGCCAGAGGTTGGCTAGCGGTTACAATGAGCAGTTCTTC.

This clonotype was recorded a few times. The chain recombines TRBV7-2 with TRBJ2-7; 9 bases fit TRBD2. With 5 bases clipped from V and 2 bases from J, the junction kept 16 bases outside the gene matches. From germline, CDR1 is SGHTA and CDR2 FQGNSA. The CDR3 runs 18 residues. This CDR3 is CASSPDTRGRAVPYEQYV. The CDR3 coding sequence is TGTGCCAGCAGCCCAGACACTCGCGGGAGGGCCGTTCCCTACGAGCAGTACGTC.

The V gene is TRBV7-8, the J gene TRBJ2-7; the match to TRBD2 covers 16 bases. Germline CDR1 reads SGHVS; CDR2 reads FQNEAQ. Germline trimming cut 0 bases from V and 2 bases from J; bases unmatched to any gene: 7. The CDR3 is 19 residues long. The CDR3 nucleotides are TGTGCCAGCAGCTTAGCGCTGGGGACTAGCGGGAGGGCCGCCTACGAGCAGTACTTC. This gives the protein CASSLALGTSGRAAYEQYF.

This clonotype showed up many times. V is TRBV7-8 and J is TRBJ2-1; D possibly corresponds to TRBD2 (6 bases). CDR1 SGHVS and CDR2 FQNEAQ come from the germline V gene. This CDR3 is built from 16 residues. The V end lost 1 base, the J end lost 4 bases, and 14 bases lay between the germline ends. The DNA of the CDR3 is TGTGCCAGCAGCTTAGGTCGGAGGCGGGGTTACAATGAGCAGTTCTTC. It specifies CASSLGRRRGYNEQFF. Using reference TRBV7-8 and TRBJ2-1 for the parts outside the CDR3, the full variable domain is GAGVSQSPRYKVAKRGQDVALRCDPISGHVSLFWYQQALGQGPEFLTYFQNEAQLDKSGLPSDRFFAERPEGSVSTLKIQRTQQEDSAVYLCASSLGRRRGYNEQFFGPGTRLTVL.